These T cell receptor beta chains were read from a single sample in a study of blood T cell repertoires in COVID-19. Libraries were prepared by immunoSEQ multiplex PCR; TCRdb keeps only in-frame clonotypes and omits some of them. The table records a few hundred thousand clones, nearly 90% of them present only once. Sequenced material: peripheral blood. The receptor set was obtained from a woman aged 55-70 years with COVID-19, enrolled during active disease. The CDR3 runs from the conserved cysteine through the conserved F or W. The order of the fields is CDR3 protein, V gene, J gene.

CASSGTGGPRQNTEAFF	TRBV7-8	TRBJ1-1
CAWSWPGGNQPQHF	TRBV30	TRBJ1-5
CASSLSGNENTIYF	TRBV5-1	TRBJ1-3
CASSISLTDTEAFF	TRBV5-5	TRBJ1-1
CASSSLRGPTTPQPQHF	TRBV7-8	TRBJ1-5
CASSPSQRDGYTF	TRBV11-2	TRBJ1-2
CASAGQGASYEQYF	TRBV5-1	TRBJ2-7
CASSGTHGPEAFF	TRBV19	TRBJ1-1
CASSLVAGASYNEQFF	TRBV11-3	TRBJ2-1
CASSGPGQHPYEQYF	TRBV19	TRBJ2-7
CASSRILAGAYNEQFF	TRBV9	TRBJ2-1
CASSETGTRANEQFF	TRBV19	TRBJ2-1
CASSPVVAGGRDTQYF	TRBV7-6	TRBJ2-3
CATSRGRANSYEQYF	TRBV15	TRBJ2-7
CASSFGPTGTGGEKLFF	TRBV7-2	TRBJ1-4
CASRVGQRENTEAFF	TRBV19	TRBJ1-1
CATSRDFGTGDNEQFF	TRBV15	TRBJ2-1
CASRTGTKAFF	TRBV6-5	TRBJ1-1
CASSRDRGSKNNSPLHF	TRBV14	TRBJ1-6
CASSIDRGGTDTQYF	TRBV19	TRBJ2-3
CSVFTDTQYF	TRBV29-1	TRBJ2-3
CASSLWLGSGGYNEQFF	TRBV5-1	TRBJ2-1
CSVEDPGTPRAFF	TRBV29-1	TRBJ1-1
CASSQARGDQPQHF	TRBV4-1	TRBJ1-5
CATSRDPFSDYNEQFF	TRBV15	TRBJ2-1
CASRSGDRPFYGYTF	TRBV5-1	TRBJ1-2